This T cell receptor (beta chain) comes out of a study of TIL therapy for anti-PD-1-resistant metastatic lung cancer. This CDR3 spans 14 amino acids. Germline-derived CDR1 and CDR2 are SGHRS and YFSETQ. Trimming removed 0 bases from V and 10 bases from J, with 13 bases in between. The immunoSEQ assay was v3. Assay used: immunoSEQ multiplex PCR; TCRdb lists only in-frame clones, some missing. The sample includes about 17,000 clones, about three quarters of them seen just once. The time point is: pre-treatment sample, taken before nivolumab and TIL therapy. Study-wide findings and caveats: Treatment-naive, never-smoker and oncogene-addicted patients were overrepresented in this highly selected cohort.

Comment on this clone: Its antigen is not known.

This chain joins TRBV5-1 and TRBJ2-2; D is undetermined. Sequenced material: blood, taken at baseline. The TCR sequence derives from a person aged 25-85 years with non-small cell lung cancer. Written as DNA, the CDR3 is TGCGCCAGCAGCTTGGGTCTCGATGCCGCGGAGCTGTTTTTT. Translated: CASSLGLDAAELFF.